These 14 T cell receptor beta chains were all obtained from the same sample, sequenced in a study of technical replicates of blood from a handful of donors. Repertoires were generated with immunoSEQ multiplex PCR, while TCRdb's copy carries only in-frame clones and drops some. The sample has approximately 69,000 clones, over 80% seen once. Sequencing was done on a sample of PBMCs. All receptors come from a human donor in good health. Some clones in this sample may be carry-over from other donors' samples.

The J gene is TRBJ2-5, the V gene TRBV7-7; TRBD1 agrees at 7 bases. The length of the CDR3 is 15 residues. The J segment lost 0 bases and the V segment lost 3 bases, leaving 4 bases of the junction unmatched. Germline V gene data show CDR1 as SSHAT and CDR2 as FNYEAQ (reference sequence). Here the CDR3 DNA reads TGTGCCAGCAGCTTGGTACAGGGGAACCAAGAGACCCAGTACTTC. It yields the protein CASSLVQGNQETQYF.

This sequence joins TRBV5-4 and TRBJ1-6, with 7 bases fitting TRBD1. The germline V gene encodes CDR1 SGHNT and CDR2 YYREEE (reference sequence). The CDR3 spans 15 residues. The trim removed 3 bases at V and 3 bases at J, leaving 3 bases unmatched. CDR3 loop: CASSSTGIYNSPLHF. The CDR3, as DNA: TGTGCCAGCAGCTCGACAGGGATCTATAATTCACCCCTCCACTTT.

The gene calls are TRBV6-5 and TRBJ2-1; 11 nucleotides line up with TRBD2. The CDR3 has 14 residues. Trimming at V came to 5 bases and at J to 7 bases, leaving 4 bases not matched to a gene. The germline V gene has CDR1 MNHEY and CDR2 SVGAGI. This chain's CDR3 is CASSRGLAVNEQFF. As DNA, the CDR3 is TGTGCCAGCAGTAGGGGACTAGCGGTTAATGAGCAGTTCTTC.

In nucleotides, the CDR3 is TGTGCCAGCAGCCCCGGGACAGCGAACACCGGGGAGCTGTTTTTT. Protein: CASSPGTANTGELFF. The chain links TRBV7-3 to TRBJ2-2; 7 bases match TRBD1. CDR3 length equals 15 residues. Germline loops: CDR1 SGHTA, CDR2 FQGTGA. The trim removed 5 bases at V and 0 bases at J, leaving 3 bases unmatched.

The chain links TRBV19 to TRBJ2-2, with TRBD2 matching over 8 bases. V dropped 1 base and J dropped 5; count of bases not matched to a gene: 3. This CDR3 has 15 residues. The germline CDR1 and CDR2 sequences are LNHDA and SQIVND (reference sequence). CDR3 protein: CASSIAGGLTGELFF. The CDR3 nucleotides are TGTGCCAGTAGTATAGCGGGGGGGCTTACCGGGGAGCTGTTTTTT. Combining the CDR3 with reference TRBV19 and TRBJ2-2 gives the whole variable domain DGGITQSPKYLFRKEGQNVTLSCEQNLNHDAMYWYRQDPGQGLRLIYYSQIVNDFQKGDIAEGYSVSREKKESFPLTVTSAQKNPTAFYLCASSIAGGLTGELFFGEGSRLTVL.

This chain links TRBV12-5 with TRBJ1-1; 7 nucleotides agree with TRBD1. The germline CDR1 and CDR2 sequences are LGHNT and FRNRAP. There are 18 residues in the CDR3. The V and J ends lost 5 bases and 5 bases, in that order; junction bases with no gene match: 20. CDR3 DNA: TGTGCTAGTGGTCTCCATTTGGGACCCCGGGACAGTCAAACTGAAGCTTTCTTT. This sequence encodes CASGLHLGPRDSQTEAFF.

This clone was counted a few times. The chain employs TRBV14 and TRBJ1-6, with TRBD1 as a possible D gene (5 bases). The CDR3 has 15 residues. Germline V gene lookup returns CDR1 SGHDN and CDR2 FVKESK. V was cut by 3 bases and J by 8 bases, with 14 bases left in between. The CDR3 loop is CASSQWGSRYSPLHF. Here the CDR3 DNA reads TGTGCCAGCAGCCAGTGGGGCTCGAGGTATTCACCCCTCCACTTT.

This chain uses TRBV10-3 with TRBJ1-1, with 8 bases fitting TRBD1. There are 14 residues in the CDR3. Germline V CDR1 and CDR2: ENHRY, SYGVKD. V shed 4 bases, J shed 6 bases, and the junction held 7 bases outside the gene matches. The CDR3 sequence is CAISGSGGAAEAFF. The CDR3 nucleotides are TGTGCCATCAGTGGGTCAGGGGGCGCCGCTGAAGCTTTCTTT.

The V gene is TRBV30, the J gene TRBJ1-4, with TRBD1 matching 7 bases. The J segment lost 8 bases and the V segment lost 2 bases, leaving 8 bases of the junction unmatched. Germline V gives CDR1 GTSNPN, CDR2 SVGIG (reference sequence). The CDR3 totals 14 residues. The CDR3 coding sequence is TGTGCCTGGAGTAAAACAGGGGCAAAGGAAAAACTGTTTTTT. Residues: CAWSKTGAKEKLFF.

This clone has only one observation. This chain joins TRBV6-5 and TRBJ1-2, with D possibly TRBD1 on 5 matching bases. Trimming took off 7 bases at V and 14 bases at J, with 20 bases between the two ends. CDR3 size: 12 residues. CDR1 is MNHEY, CDR2 SVGAGI, per germline. This chain's CDR3 is CASTDGVAGWTF. For the CDR3, the DNA is TGTGCCAGCACCGACGGCGTGGCAGGGTGGACCTTC.

This rearrangement joins TRBV7-3 to TRBJ2-1, with 9 bases fitting TRBD1. The junction had 8 bases not matched to a gene; V was cut back by 2 bases and J by 9 bases. The CDR3 totals 15 residues. CDR1 is SGHTA and CDR2 is FQGTGA in the germline V gene. This chain's CDR3 is CASSLSGQGPGEQFF. CDR3 in DNA: TGTGCCAGCAGCTTATCTGGACAGGGGCCTGGTGAGCAGTTCTTC.

The chain has TRBV11-3 and TRBJ2-1; D is ambiguous. CDR1 SGHNT and CDR2 YENEEA come from the germline V gene. The CDR3 consists of 14 residues. V was cut by 5 bases and J by 7 bases, with 15 bases left in between. CDR3 amino acids: CASSLGLGQNEQFF. The DNA for the CDR3 is TGTGCCAGCAGCCTTGGCCTAGGCCAAAATGAGCAGTTCTTC.

The rearrangement joins TRBV21-1 to TRBJ1-5; TRBD1 is the table's D call, not checked against the DNA. TRBV21-1 is listed as a pseudogene. This CDR3 comprises 16 residues. CDR3 loop: CASSLVDREVNQPQHF. The CDR3 region has the DNA TGTGCCAGCAGCCTCGTGGACAGGGAGGTAAATCAGCCCCAGCATTTT.

DNA of the CDR3: TGTGCCAGCAGCACGGGACAGGGAACAGATACGCAGTATTTT. It yields the protein CASSTGQGTDTQYF. The chain carries TRBV5-8 and TRBJ2-3; 9 positions agree with TRBD1. This CDR3 spans 14 amino acids. Germline V CDR1 and CDR2: SGHTS, YDEGEE. V shed 4 bases, J shed 3 bases, and the junction held 3 bases outside the gene matches.